Listed below are T cell receptor beta chains from one sample, sequenced in a study of T cells after yellow fever vaccination. TCRdb re-analysed the 5' RACE reads in MiXCR, keeping a single row per CDR3 protein. The table has about 340,000 distinct CDR3 sequences, under 5% seen once. The sample was PBMCs, taken 5 days after the yellow fever booster vaccination. These receptors were taken from a man between 18 and 29 years old who received the YFV17D yellow fever vaccine. Each CDR3 is given with its conserved first and last residue. The D gene is left open where the match is weak. Some rows mark clone size as missing; the rest say once, few, many or name a class of expanded clone.

v_gene,len,j_gene,d_gene,abundance,CDR3nt,CDR3aa
TRBV9,17,TRBJ2-2,TRBD1,few,TGTGCCAGCAGCGTAGGGGGGACAGGGATCCACACCGGGGAGCTGTTTTTT,CASSVGGTGIHTGELFF
TRBV6-1,14,TRBJ2-1,TRBD2,NA,TGTGCCAGCAGCGGGACTAGCGGGGGTACTGAGCAGTTCTTC,CASSGTSGGTEQFF
TRBV7-2,15,TRBJ1-2,NA,few,TGTGCCAGCAGCTTAACTCGGCAGGGGAGCTATGGCTACACCTTC,CASSLTRQGSYGYTF
TRBV5-4,16,TRBJ1-1,NA,few,TGTGCCAGCAGCTTGGGAAGCCGACAGCCGAACACTGAAGCTTTCTTT,CASSLGSRQPNTEAFF
TRBV20-1,15,TRBJ1-3,TRBD1,few,TGCAGTGCTTGGACAGGGGGCGGGTCTGGAAACACCATATATTTT,CSAWTGGGSGNTIYF
TRBV9,17,TRBJ1-2,NA,few,TGTGCCAGCAGCCCGATCGTCACTACAGGCTATAAAGATGGCTACACCTTC,CASSPIVTTGYKDGYTF
TRBV6-6,17,TRBJ1-5,TRBD1,few,TGTGCCAGCAATGTACGGACAGGGGACTATAGCAATCAGCCCCAGCATTTT,CASNVRTGDYSNQPQHF
TRBV10-2,14,TRBJ1-6,NA,NA,TGCGCCAGCAGGGCCACCATGGGTAATTCACCCCTCCACTTT,CASRATMGNSPLHF
TRBV5-1,14,TRBJ1-4,NA,many,TGCGCCAGCAGCCAGTGGGGGGTGAATGAAAAACTGTTTTTT,CASSQWGVNEKLFF
TRBV5-1,15,TRBJ1-2,NA,many,TGCGCCAGCACCTGGGATACAGCTATAACACGGGAGTACACCTTC,CASTWDTAITREYTF
TRBV7-2,14,TRBJ1-4,TRBD1,few,TGTGCCAGCAGCTTCGACAGGGGAGGGGAAAAACTGTTTTTT,CASSFDRGGEKLFF
TRBV5-5,12,TRBJ1-3,NA,many,TGTGCCAGCAGCTTGGACGGAAACACCATATATTTT,CASSLDGNTIYF
TRBV7-2,12,TRBJ2-1,NA,many,TGTGCCAGCAGCTTAGCCTTACTTGAGCAGTTCTTC,CASSLALLEQFF
TRBV29-1,11,TRBJ1-2,NA,many,TGCCCTGCGGGGGTAAGCGATGGCTACACCTTC,CPAGVSDGYTF
TRBV7-2,14,TRBJ2-3,TRBD2,many,TGTGCCAGCAGCTCCGGGGGGGGCACAGATACGCAGTATTTT,CASSSGGGTDTQYF
TRBV11-1,14,TRBJ2-7,TRBD1,few,TGTGCCAGCAGCTCCCGGGACAGGGGCACCGAGCAGTACTTC,CASSSRDRGTEQYF
TRBV28,12,TRBJ2-3,NA,many,TGTGCCAGCAGTTTATTAGGGGGGCCCGGGTATTTT,CASSLLGGPGYF
TRBV12-3/TRBV12-4,17,TRBJ2-7,TRBD2,NA,TGTGCCAGCAGTTTTGCGACTAGCGGGGGGTTCGCCTACGAGCAGTACTTC,CASSFATSGGFAYEQYF
TRBV29-1,13,TRBJ2-2,TRBD2,few,TGCAGCGTTAGACTAGCGGGGACCGGGGAGCTGTTTTTT,CSVRLAGTGELFF
TRBV4-3,13,TRBJ2-1,NA,many,TGCGCCAGCAGCCGTCAGGGGAGAGATGAGCAGTTCTTC,CASSRQGRDEQFF
TRBV4-3,17,TRBJ1-1,NA,many,TGCGCCAGCAGCCAAGATCTTCTGGGTTTTGAGGACACTGAAGCTTTCTTT,CASSQDLLGFEDTEAFF
TRBV2,12,TRBJ1-2,TRBD1,few,TGTGCCAGCAGATACTTGGGACAGGGCAACACCTTC,CASRYLGQGNTF
TRBV20-1,14,TRBJ1-4,TRBD1,NA,TGCAGTGCTCGCCCAGGGGGGTCAGATGAAAAACTGTTTTTT,CSARPGGSDEKLFF
TRBV6-2/TRBV6-3,11,TRBJ1-1,NA,few,TGTGCCAGCAGTTACGTATTTGAAGCTTTCTTT,CASSYVFEAFF
TRBV18,15,TRBJ1-1,NA,NA,TGTGCCAGCTCACCACAGTCGGCCTCGGACACTGAAGCTTTCTTT,CASSPQSASDTEAFF
TRBV15,14,TRBJ1-6,TRBD1,NA,TGTGCCACCAGCAGAGAGGGACAGCATTCACCCCTCCACTTT,CATSREGQHSPLHF
TRBV29-1,13,TRBJ1-1,TRBD1,NA,TGCAGCGTTCGTACAGGGGTGAACACTGAAGCTTTCTTT,CSVRTGVNTEAFF
TRBV7-9,13,TRBJ1-2,NA,NA,TGTGCCAGCAGCGTATCGGGCCTGGAGGGCTACACCTTC,CASSVSGLEGYTF